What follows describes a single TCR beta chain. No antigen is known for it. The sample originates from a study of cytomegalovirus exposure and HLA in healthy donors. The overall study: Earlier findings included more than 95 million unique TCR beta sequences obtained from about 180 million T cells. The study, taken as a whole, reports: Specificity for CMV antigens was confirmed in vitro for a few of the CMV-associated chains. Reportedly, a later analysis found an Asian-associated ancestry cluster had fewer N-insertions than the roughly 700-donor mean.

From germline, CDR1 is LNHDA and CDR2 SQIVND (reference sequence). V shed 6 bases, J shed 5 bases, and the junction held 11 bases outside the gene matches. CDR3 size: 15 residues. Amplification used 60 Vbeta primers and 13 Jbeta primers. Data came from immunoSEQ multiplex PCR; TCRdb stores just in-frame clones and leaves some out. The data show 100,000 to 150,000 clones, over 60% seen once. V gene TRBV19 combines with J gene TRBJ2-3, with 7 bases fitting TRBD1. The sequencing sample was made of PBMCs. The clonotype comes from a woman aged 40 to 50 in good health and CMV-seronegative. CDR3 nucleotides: TGTGCCAGTAGGGGAAGACAGGGAAGGGGAGATACGCAGTATTTT. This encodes CASRGRQGRGDTQYF.